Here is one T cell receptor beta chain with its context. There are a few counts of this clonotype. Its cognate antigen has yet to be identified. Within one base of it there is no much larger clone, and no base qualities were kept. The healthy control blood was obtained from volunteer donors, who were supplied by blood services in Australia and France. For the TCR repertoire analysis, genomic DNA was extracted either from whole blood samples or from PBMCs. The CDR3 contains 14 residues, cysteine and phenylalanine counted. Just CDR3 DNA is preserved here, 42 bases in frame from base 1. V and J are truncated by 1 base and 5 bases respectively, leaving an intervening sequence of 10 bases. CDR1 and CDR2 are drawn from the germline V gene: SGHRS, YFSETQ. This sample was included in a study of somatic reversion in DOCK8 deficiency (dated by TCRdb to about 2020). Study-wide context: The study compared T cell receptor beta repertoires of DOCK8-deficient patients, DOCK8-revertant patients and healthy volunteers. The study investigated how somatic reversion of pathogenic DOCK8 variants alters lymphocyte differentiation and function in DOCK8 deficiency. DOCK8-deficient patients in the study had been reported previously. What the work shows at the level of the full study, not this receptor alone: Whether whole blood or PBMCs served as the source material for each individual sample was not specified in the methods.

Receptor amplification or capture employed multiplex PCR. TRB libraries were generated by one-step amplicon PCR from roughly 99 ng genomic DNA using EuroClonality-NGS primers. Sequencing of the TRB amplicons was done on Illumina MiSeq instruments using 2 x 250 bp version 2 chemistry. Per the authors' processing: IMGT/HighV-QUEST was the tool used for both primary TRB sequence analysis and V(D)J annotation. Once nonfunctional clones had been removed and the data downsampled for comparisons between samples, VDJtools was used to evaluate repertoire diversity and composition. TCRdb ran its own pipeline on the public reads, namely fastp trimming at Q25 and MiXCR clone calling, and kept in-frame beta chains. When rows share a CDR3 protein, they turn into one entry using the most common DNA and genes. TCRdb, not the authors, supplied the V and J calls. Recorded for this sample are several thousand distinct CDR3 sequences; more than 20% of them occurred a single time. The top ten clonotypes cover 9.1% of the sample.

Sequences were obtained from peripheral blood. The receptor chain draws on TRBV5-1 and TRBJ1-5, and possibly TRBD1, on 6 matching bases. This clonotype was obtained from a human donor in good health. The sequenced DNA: TGCGCCAGCAGCTTGACAGGGAAGGATCAGCCCCAGCATTTT. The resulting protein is CASSLTGKDQPQHF.